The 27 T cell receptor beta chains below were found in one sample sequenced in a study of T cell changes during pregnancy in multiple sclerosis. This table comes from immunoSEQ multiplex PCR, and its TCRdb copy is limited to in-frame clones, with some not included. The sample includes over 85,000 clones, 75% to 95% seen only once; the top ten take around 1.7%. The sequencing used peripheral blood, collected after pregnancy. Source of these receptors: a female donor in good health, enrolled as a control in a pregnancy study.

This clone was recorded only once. CDR3 sequence (DNA): TGTGCCAGCAGCCGACGTCCGTCAGGTCATACGAACACTGAAGCTTTCTTT. Its protein product is CASSRRPSGHTNTEAFF. The rearrangement uses TRBV13 and TRBJ1-1, with D hard to call. CDR1 and CDR2 from the germline V gene are PRHDT and FYEKMQ (reference sequence). This CDR3 contains 17 residues. Trimming shortened V by 5 bases and J by 1 base, and 20 bases separated the two germline ends.

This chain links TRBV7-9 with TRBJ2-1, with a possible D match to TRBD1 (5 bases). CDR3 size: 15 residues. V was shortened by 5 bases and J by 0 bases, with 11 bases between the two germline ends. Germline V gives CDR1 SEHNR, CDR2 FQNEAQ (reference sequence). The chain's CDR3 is CASSPRAGSYNEQFF. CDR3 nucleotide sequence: TGTGCCAGCAGCCCCAGGGCCGGCTCCTACAATGAGCAGTTCTTC.

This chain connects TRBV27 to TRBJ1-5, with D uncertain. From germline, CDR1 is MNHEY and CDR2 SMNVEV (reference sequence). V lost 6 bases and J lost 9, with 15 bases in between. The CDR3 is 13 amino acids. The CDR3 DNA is TGTGCCAGCAGAGAGGAGCCCGCCCGGCCCCAGCATTTT. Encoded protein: CASREEPARPQHF.

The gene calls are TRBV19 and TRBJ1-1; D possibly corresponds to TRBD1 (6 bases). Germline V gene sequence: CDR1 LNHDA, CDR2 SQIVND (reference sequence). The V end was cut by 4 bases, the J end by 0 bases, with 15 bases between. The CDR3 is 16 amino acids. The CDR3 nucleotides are TGTGCCAGTAGTAGAGGACAGAGAGTTATGAACACTGAAGCTTTCTTT. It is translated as CASSRGQRVMNTEAFF.

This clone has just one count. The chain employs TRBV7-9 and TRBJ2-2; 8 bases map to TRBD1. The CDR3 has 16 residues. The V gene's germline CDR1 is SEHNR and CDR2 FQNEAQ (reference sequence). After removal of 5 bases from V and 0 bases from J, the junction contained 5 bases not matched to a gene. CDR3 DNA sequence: TGTGCCAGCAGCACTCGGACAGGGACGAACACCGGGGAGCTGTTTTTT. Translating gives CASSTRTGTNTGELFF. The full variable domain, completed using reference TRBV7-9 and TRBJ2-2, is DTGVSQNPRHKITKRGQNVTFRCDPISEHNRLYWYRQTLGQGPEFLTYFQNEAQLEKSRLLSDRFSAERPKGSFSTLEIQRTEQGDSAMYLCASSTRTGTNTGELFFGEGSRLTVL.

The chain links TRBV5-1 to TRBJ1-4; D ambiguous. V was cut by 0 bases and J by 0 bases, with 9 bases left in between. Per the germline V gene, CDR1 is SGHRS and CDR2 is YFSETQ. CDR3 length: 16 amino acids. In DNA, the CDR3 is TGCGCCAGCAGCTTGGCCGGAGGGTCAACTAATGAAAAACTGTTTTTT. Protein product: CASSLAGGSTNEKLFF. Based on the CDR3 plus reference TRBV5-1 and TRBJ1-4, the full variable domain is KAGVTQTPRYLIKTRGQQVTLSCSPISGHRSVSWYQQTPGQGLQFLFEYFSETQRNKGNFPGRFSGRQFSNSRSEMNVSTLELGDSALYLCASSLAGGSTNEKLFFGSGTQLSVL.

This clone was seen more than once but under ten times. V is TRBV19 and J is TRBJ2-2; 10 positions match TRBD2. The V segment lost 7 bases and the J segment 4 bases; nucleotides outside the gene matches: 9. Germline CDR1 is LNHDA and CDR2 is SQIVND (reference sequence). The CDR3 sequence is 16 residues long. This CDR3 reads CASNSGGRLGTGELFF. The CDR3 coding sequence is TGTGCCAGTAATAGCGGGGGGCGGCTAGGCACCGGGGAGCTGTTTTTT.

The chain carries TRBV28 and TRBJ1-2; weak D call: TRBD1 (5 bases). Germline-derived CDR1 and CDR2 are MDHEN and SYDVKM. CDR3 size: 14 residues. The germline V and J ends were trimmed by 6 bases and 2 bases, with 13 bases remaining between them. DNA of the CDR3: TGTGCCAGCAGGCGCGGGACGGACAACTATGGCTACACCTTC. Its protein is CASRRGTDNYGYTF.

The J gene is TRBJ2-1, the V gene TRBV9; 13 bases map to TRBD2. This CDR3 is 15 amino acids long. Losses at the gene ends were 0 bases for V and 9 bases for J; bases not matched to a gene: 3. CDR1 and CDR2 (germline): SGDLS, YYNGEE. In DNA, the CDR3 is TGTGCCAGCAGCGTAGAAACTAGCGGGGGGGGTGAGCAGTTCTTC. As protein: CASSVETSGGGEQFF.

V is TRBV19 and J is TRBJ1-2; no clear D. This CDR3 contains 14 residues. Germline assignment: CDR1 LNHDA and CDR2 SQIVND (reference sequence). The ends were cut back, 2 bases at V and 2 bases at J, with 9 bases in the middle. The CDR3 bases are TGTGCCAGTAGTATAAGGGAGAAGAACTATGGCTACACCTTC. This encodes CASSIREKNYGYTF.

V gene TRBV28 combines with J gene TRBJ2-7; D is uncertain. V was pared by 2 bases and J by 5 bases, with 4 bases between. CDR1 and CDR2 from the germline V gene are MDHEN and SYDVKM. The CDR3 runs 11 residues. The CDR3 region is CASSLVDEQYF. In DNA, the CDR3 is TGTGCCAGCAGTTTAGTAGACGAGCAGTACTTC. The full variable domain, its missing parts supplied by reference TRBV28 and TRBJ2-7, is DVKVTQSSRYLVKRTGEKVFLECVQDMDHENMFWYRQDPGLGLRLIYFSYDVKMKEKGDIPEGYSVSREKKERFSLILESASTNQTSMYLCASSLVDEQYFGPGTRLTVT.

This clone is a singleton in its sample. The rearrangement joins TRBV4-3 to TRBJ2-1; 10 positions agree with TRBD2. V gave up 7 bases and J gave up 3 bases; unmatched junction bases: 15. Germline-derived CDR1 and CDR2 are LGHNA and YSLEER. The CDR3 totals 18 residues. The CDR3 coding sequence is TGCGCCAGCACCCTTGTTCCCTTAGCTAGCGGGGGCTACAATGAGCAGTTCTTC. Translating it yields CASTLVPLASGGYNEQFF.

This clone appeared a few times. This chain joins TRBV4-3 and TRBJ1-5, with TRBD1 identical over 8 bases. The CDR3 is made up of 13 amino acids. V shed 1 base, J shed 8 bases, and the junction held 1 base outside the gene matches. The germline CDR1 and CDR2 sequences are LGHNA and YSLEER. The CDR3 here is CASSQGQGKPQHF. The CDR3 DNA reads TGCGCCAGCAGCCAAGGACAGGGGAAGCCCCAGCATTTT.

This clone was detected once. The CDR3 sequence is CASTTGNPDTQYF. DNA for the CDR3: TGTGCCAGCACCACAGGGAATCCAGATACGCAGTATTTT. The chain has TRBV7-8 and TRBJ2-3; D is perhaps TRBD1 (6 bases). The CDR3 is 13 amino acids. Per germline, CDR1 SGHVS and CDR2 FQNEAQ. V lost 7 bases and J 4 bases, leaving 12 bases between the germline ends.

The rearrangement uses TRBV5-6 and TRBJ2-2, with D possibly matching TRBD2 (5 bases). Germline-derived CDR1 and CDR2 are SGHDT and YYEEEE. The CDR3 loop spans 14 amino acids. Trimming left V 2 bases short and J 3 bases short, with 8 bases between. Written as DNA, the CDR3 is TGTGCCAGCAGCTTTGAGGGCCACACCGGGGAGCTGTTTTTT. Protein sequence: CASSFEGHTGELFF. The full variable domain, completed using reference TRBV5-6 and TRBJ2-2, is DAGVTQSPTHLIKTRGQQVTLRCSPKSGHDTVSWYQQALGQGPQFIFQYYEEEERQRGNFPDRFSGHQFPNYSSELNVNALLLGDSALYLCASSFEGHTGELFFGEGSRLTVL.

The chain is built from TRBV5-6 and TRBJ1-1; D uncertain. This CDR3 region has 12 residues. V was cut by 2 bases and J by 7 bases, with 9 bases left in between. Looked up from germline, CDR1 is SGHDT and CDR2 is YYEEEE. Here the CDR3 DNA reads TGTGCCAGCAGCTTACGCGGGAATGAAGCTTTCTTT. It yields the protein CASSLRGNEAFF.

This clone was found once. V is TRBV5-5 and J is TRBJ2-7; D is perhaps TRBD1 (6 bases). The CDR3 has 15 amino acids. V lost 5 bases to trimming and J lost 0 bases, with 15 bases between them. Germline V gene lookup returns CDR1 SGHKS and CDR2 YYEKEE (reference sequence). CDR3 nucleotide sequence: TGTGCCAGCAGTTCAGCAGGGGTTAGCTCCTACGAGCAGTACTTC. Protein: CASSSAGVSSYEQYF.

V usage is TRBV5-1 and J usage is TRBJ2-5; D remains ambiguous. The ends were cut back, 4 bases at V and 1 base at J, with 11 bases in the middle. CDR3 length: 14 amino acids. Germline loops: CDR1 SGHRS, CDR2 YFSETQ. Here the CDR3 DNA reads TGCGCCAGCAGCCAATACATTTCCCAAGAGACCCAGTACTTC. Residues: CASSQYISQETQYF.

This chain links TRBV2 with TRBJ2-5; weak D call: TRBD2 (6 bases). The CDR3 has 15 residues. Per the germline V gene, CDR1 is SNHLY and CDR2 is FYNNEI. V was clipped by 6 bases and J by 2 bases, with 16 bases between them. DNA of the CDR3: TGTGCCAGCAGCCGTCAGAAGGGAGGACAAGAGACCCAGTACTTC. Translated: CASSRQKGGQETQYF.

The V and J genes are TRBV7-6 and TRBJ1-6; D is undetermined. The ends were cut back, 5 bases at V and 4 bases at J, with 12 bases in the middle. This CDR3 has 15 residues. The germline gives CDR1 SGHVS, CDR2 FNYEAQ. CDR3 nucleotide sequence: TGTGCCAGCAGCCCCCAGACACATTATAATTCACCCCTCCACTTT. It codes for CASSPQTHYNSPLHF.

The CDR3 spells CSVLQFSGNTIYF. CDR3 coding DNA: TGCAGCGTCTTACAGTTCTCTGGAAACACCATATATTTT. The V call is TRBV29-1, the J call TRBJ1-3, with D uncertain. Germline V CDR1 and CDR2: SQVTM, ANQGSEA. Trimming pared 6 bases from V and 0 bases from J, leaving 9 bases between. The CDR3 has 13 residues.

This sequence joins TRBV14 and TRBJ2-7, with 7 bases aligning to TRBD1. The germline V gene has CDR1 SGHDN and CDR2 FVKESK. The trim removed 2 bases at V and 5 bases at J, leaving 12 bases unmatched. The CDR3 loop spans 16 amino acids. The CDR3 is CASSQTTGDRRDEQYF. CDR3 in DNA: TGTGCCAGCAGCCAAACTACAGGGGATAGACGGGACGAGCAGTACTTC.

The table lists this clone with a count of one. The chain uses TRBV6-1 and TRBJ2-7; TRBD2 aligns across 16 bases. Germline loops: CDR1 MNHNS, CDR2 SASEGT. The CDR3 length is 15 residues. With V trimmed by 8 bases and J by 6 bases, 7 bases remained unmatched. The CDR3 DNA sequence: TGTGCCAGCTCCCGGGGACTAGCGGGGGGGGTCGAGCAGTACTTC. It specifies CASSRGLAGGVEQYF.

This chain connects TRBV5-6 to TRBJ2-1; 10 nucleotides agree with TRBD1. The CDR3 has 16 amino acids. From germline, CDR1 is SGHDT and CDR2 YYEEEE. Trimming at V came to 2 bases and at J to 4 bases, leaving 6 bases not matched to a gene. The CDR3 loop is CASSFTGTGAYNEQFF. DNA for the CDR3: TGTGCCAGCAGCTTTACCGGGACAGGGGCTTACAATGAGCAGTTCTTC.

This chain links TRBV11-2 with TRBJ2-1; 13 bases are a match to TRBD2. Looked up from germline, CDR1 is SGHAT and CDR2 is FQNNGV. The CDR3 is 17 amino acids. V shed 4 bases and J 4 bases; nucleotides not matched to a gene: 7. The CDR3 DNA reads TGTGCCAGCAGCTCGGGACTAGCGGGGAGCCTGTACAATGAGCAGTTCTTC. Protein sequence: CASSSGLAGSLYNEQFF.

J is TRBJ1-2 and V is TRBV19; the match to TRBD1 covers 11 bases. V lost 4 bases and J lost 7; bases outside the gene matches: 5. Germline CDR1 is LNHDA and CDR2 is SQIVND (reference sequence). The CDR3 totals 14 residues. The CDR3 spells CASSRDRGDFGYTF. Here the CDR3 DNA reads TGTGCCAGTAGTAGGGACAGGGGGGATTTTGGCTACACCTTC.

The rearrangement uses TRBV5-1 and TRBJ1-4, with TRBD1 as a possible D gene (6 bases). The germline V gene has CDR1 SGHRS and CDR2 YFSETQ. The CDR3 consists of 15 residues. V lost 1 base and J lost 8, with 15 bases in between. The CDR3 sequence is CASSLLGASGEKLFF. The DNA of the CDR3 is TGCGCCAGCAGCTTGTTGGGGGCGTCGGGGGAAAAACTGTTTTTT. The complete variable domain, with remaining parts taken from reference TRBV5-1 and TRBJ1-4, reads KAGVTQTPRYLIKTRGQQVTLSCSPISGHRSVSWYQQTPGQGLQFLFEYFSETQRNKGNFPGRFSGRQFSNSRSEMNVSTLELGDSALYLCASSLLGASGEKLFFGSGTQLSVL.